This TCR beta chain was captured by sequencing in a study of blood T cells in healthy people across ages. Peripheral blood was drawn, ten milliliters per donor. The amount of total RNA extracted per sample was at least 5 micrograms. This clonotype was observed a few times. Its antigen remains unknown. A sample-barcoded 5' primer and a J-beta primer mix were used in a second PCR of roughly 6 to 11 cycles. The authors tagged each cDNA molecule using a template-switch adaptor with 12 random nucleotides. TCRdb analysed the 5' RACE reads with MiXCR anew, one entry per CDR3 protein. This sample has about 770,000 distinct CDR3 sequences; roughly 44% occur once, and the top ten carry approximately 19%. CDR1 is SNHLY and CDR2 is FYNNEI in the germline V gene. The CDR3 runs to 14 residues. The germline V and J ends were trimmed by 5 bases and 0 bases, with 9 bases remaining between them. The study, taken as a whole, reports: In older individuals, TCR beta diversity per million T cells was lower, falling roughly linearly with age.

This TCR came from a man in his sixties in good health. This chain connects TRBV2 to TRBJ2-3, with D uncertain. Sequencing was done on a sample of blood. The CDR3 reads CASSSQLSTDTQYF. The CDR3 coding sequence is TGTGCCAGCAGTTCGCAGTTGAGCACAGATACGCAGTATTTT.